This record covers a single TCR beta chain. This clonotype occurred many times. The antigen it recognizes is unknown. Base qualities were left out, and no much larger clone turns up one base away. This specimen belongs to a study of Graves' ophthalmopathy and Graves' hyperthyroidism (dated by TCRdb to about 2018). Some background on the complete study: Peripheral blood was collected at initial diagnosis, prior to any treatment. In roughly 6 hyperthyroidism patients, the T-cell repertoires found in thyroid tissue were compared with those found in blood. In total, 120 to 150 blood samples were TCR-sequenced: under 45 ophthalmopathy, around 75 hyperthyroidism and 17 hyperthyroidism-to-ophthalmopathy patients. To explore V-J signatures that separate ophthalmopathy from hyperthyroidism, a discovery set of 95 to 100 patients was enrolled, consisting of 40 to 45 with ophthalmopathy and around 57 with stable hyperthyroidism. An independent validation cohort comprised 18 hyperthyroidism patients and about 16 patients who later progressed from hyperthyroidism to ophthalmopathy. After sampling, hyperthyroidism patients received methimazole starting at 30 mg daily, and ophthalmopathy patients received high-dose intravenous methylprednisolone. The study used TCR beta repertoire signatures to distinguish Graves' ophthalmopathy from Graves' hyperthyroidism and to predict progression to ophthalmopathy. What the authors observed across the whole study: No statistical method was used to set the sample size in advance, and the investigators knew which group each participant was assigned to. In cross-validation, the 13-signature model distinguished ophthalmopathy from stable hyperthyroidism with approximately 90% sensitivity and 81% to 82% specificity, while in the test set the corresponding values were approximately 79% and 70%. Among expanded thyroid clonotypes with frequency above 0.001, most also showed up in blood, which suggests that blood repertoires may reflect the thyroid immune response. In validation, the model predicted ophthalmopathy progression with over 60% sensitivity and around 72% specificity; around twelve predicted patients were CT-confirmed with GO in a median of approximately 6.5 months.

For repertoire sequencing, TCR beta CDR3 regions were amplified from RNA transcripts. A first-round RT-PCR used HTBI primers with the Qiagen OneStep RT-PCR kit, followed by a second-round multiplex PCR, size selection and purification. Sequencing of the libraries was carried out on an Illumina HiSeq2000 in paired-end mode with 100 bp reads. As for the authors' bioinformatics: SOAPnuke was used to process the reads, removing any read that contained adapters or uncalled bases, had a mean Phred below 15, or lacked an exact match to the constant primer or identifier. COPE v1.2.5 was used to merge the high-quality paired reads. Clonotypes were defined as unique nucleotide sequences and were aligned to IMGT TRB V, D and J references using MiTCR v1.1. Analysis was restricted to V-J combinations with a frequency above 0.0001, which covered 99% to 99.2% of repertoires. For each V-J combination, a TCR clonal expansion and chaos score was defined as F50 clonal expansion divided by the chaos observed in the TCRdist matrix. Welch's t-statistics and random forest were used to reduce the features to around 13 V-J combinations, which were then used as input to a naive Bayes classifier. The Morisita-Horn index was used to measure how similar the thyroid and blood repertoires were. TCRdb applied fastp at Q25 and MiXCR to the public reads, then kept only in-frame beta chains. Entries that share a CDR3 protein sequence are merged under the most common genes and DNA. In this record, the V and J calls reflect TCRdb's handling and not the investigators' own analysis. The sample data list around 340,000 distinct CDR3 sequences, and roughly 16% of these were observed just once. 12% of the sample is in the top ten clones.

The ophthalmopathy patients had moderately to severely active disease, with a Clinical Activity Score of 3 or higher, a NOSPECS grade of 4 or higher, and a disease duration of less than 3 months. Patients with other autoimmune diseases, uncontrolled infections, pregnancy or lactation were excluded from the study. Diagnosis relied on clinical symptoms, serum thyroxine, TRAb, thyroid ultrasound and orbital computed tomography. PBMCs were isolated from 8 to 10 ml of fresh peripheral blood by Ficoll-Paque density gradient centrifugation. Trizol reagent was used to extract the total RNA, and its quality was then checked on an Agilent 2100 Bioanalyzer. There are 16 amino acids in the CDR3, from cysteine to phenylalanine inclusive. Here the CDR3 DNA is all that survives: 48 bases in frame from base 1. Via the germline V gene, CDR1 is MNHNS and CDR2 SASEGT. Deletion took 2 bases off V and 2 bases off J, with a span of 16 bases between the germline ends.

The TCR sequence derives from an adult man with Graves' ophthalmopathy. Recombination joined TRBV6-1 with TRBJ2-7, with TRBD1 perhaps the D gene, on 6 matching bases. Material: peripheral blood. The DNA sequence is TGTGCCAGCAGTGAACCTTGGGGGCTTATCCCCTACGAGCAGTACTTC. It specifies CASSEPWGLIPYEQYF.